This T cell receptor (beta chain) emerged from a study of blood T cell repertoires in COVID-19. Study summary: The United States, Italy and Spain provided the acute and convalescent COVID-19 samples. T cells, B-cell-depleted T cells, or PBMCs supplied cDNA or gDNA.

Original handling: From reference gene primer amplification, estimates of nucleated cell counts were derived. Some clones are missing from TCRdb's copy, which holds only in-frame ones; the method was immunoSEQ multiplex PCR. That table supplies the V and J calls and clone size; D and trimming were determined from the DNA. The sample lists 300,000 or so clones; 89% were seen once. The germline V and J ends were trimmed by 5 bases and 9 bases, with 17 bases remaining between them. The CDR3 spans 14 residues. CDR1 and CDR2 (germline): LNHDA, SQIVND (reference sequence). This TCR came from a man aged 18 to 30 who had recovered from COVID-19. The chain links TRBV19 to TRBJ2-1; no reliable D call. Sequenced sample: peripheral blood. The CDR3 sequence: CASSPLTLDAEQFF. Here the CDR3 DNA reads TGTGCCAGTAGTCCCCTCACCCTAGATGCTGAGCAGTTCTTC.